The 23 T cell receptor beta chains presented below share a single source sample, sequenced in a study of OX40 agonist ivuxolimab in advanced cancers. The data were produced by immunoSEQ multiplex PCR, yet TCRdb's version contains in-frame clones alone and is incomplete. Of some 87,000 clones listed, 75% to 95% are singletons. Material: CD4+ or CD8+ T cells sorted from blood, obtained in a trial of the OX40 agonist ivuxolimab. Every receptor here comes from an adult with an advanced solid tumor such as melanoma, head and neck, liver or kidney cancer.

The genes are TRBV7-6 and TRBJ2-5; D remains ambiguous. V lost 1 base, J lost 3 bases, and 12 bases lay in between. Per the germline V gene, CDR1 is SGHVS and CDR2 is FNYEAQ. The CDR3 has 15 amino acids. The chain's CDR3 is CASSLVGGGEETQYF. For the CDR3, the DNA is TGTGCCAGCAGCTTAGTGGGTGGCGGTGAAGAGACCCAGTACTTC.

The CDR3 coding sequence is TGCAGCGTAAGAGAAGGGGCGGGGGCGCAGTATTTT. Amino acid sequence: CSVREGAGAQYF. This chain joins TRBV29-1 and TRBJ2-3; 7 bases line up with TRBD2. This CDR3 has 12 residues. Germline CDR1 is SQVTM and CDR2 is ANQGSEA. With V trimmed by 6 bases and J by 10 bases, 10 bases remained unmatched.

CDR3 sequence (DNA): TGTGCCAGCACCCGCCACAGGAACACTGAAGCTTTCTTT. It is translated as CASTRHRNTEAFF. J is TRBJ1-1 and V is TRBV5-8; D uncertain. Per germline, CDR1 SGHTS and CDR2 YDEGEE. V lost 6 bases and J lost 1, with 10 bases in between. The CDR3 is 13 amino acids.

Only a few counts were recorded for this clone. V gene TRBV10-1 combines with J gene TRBJ1-1, with D possibly matching TRBD1 (6 bases). V lost 6 bases to trimming and J lost 3 bases, with 8 bases between them. The CDR3 totals 12 residues. Germline CDR1 reads WNHNN; CDR2 reads SYGVQD (reference sequence). Here the CDR3 reads CASRGQYTEAFF. Written as DNA, the CDR3 is TGCGCCAGCAGAGGACAGTACACTGAAGCTTTCTTT.

This CDR3 is CASNRGGGEKLFF. The DNA of the CDR3 is TGTGCCAGCAACCGCGGGGGCGGGGAAAAACTGTTTTTT. The chain joins TRBV2 to TRBJ1-4; D might be TRBD1 (6 bases). The CDR3 contains 13 residues. Germline CDR1 SNHLY, CDR2 FYNNEI. V was trimmed by 7 bases and J by 8 bases, leaving 14 bases between them.

The DNA for the CDR3 is TGTGCCAGCAGCTTAGTCGGACTTCCGGGGGCCCAGTACTTC. The encoded protein is CASSLVGLPGAQYF. The chain recombines TRBV13 with TRBJ2-5; a weak D match, TRBD2 (6 bases). The CDR3 runs 14 residues. V was cut by 1 base and J by 9 bases, with 15 bases left in between. Germline CDR1 PRHDT, CDR2 FYEKMQ (reference sequence). The full variable domain, rest sourced from reference TRBV13 and TRBJ2-5, is AAGVIQSPRHLIKEKRETATLKCYPIPRHDTVYWYQQGPGQDPQFLISFYEKMQSDKGSIPDRFSAQQFSDYHSELNMSSLELGDSALYFCASSLVGLPGAQYFGPGTRLLVL.

This clone appeared a single time. The rearrangement joins TRBV4-1 to TRBJ2-3, with 8 nucleotides matching TRBD2. Trimming at V came to 0 bases and at J to 9 bases, leaving 2 bases not matched to a gene. The CDR3 contains 13 residues. Per germline, CDR1 MGHRA and CDR2 YSYEKL. CDR3 coding DNA: TGCGCCAGCAGCCAAGATCGGGAGGGAACGCAGTATTTT. It yields the protein CASSQDREGTQYF.

The rearrangement joins TRBV28 to TRBJ2-7, with a tentative D call TRBD2 (5 bases). This CDR3 is built from 11 residues. The germline V and J ends were trimmed by 7 bases and 7 bases, with 11 bases remaining between them. Germline assignment: CDR1 MDHEN and CDR2 SYDVKM. DNA for the CDR3: TGTGCCAGCAACGTGAGGAGGGAGCAGTACTTC. It codes for CASNVRREQYF.

V usage is TRBV4-2 and J usage is TRBJ2-3, with D perhaps being TRBD1 or TRBD2 (5 bases each). CDR3 length: 16 residues. The V end lost 4 bases, the J end lost 1 base, and 15 bases lay between the germline ends. The germline V gene has CDR1 LGHNA and CDR2 YNFKEQ. The CDR3 region has the DNA TGTGCCAGCAGCCCAACCCCCGGGACCCGCACAGATACGCAGTATTTT. Amino acid sequence: CASSPTPGTRTDTQYF.

This chain joins TRBV5-1 and TRBJ2-5; TRBD2 is a possible D gene (5 bases). The ends were cut back, 1 base at V and 3 bases at J, with 13 bases in the middle. Germline V gene data show CDR1 as SGHRS and CDR2 as YFSETQ. This CDR3 contains 15 residues. The CDR3 DNA reads TGCGCCAGCAGCTTGACCGGACTTAAAAAAGAGACCCAGTACTTC. This encodes CASSLTGLKKETQYF.

The rearrangement links TRBV11-2 to TRBJ2-3; a weak D match, TRBD1 (6 bases). The CDR3 runs to 15 residues. The germline V gene encodes CDR1 SGHAT and CDR2 FQNNGV. V dropped 6 bases and J dropped 1 base, with 14 bases sitting between them. In DNA, the CDR3 is TGTGCCAGCAGTCTAGGGGGAGAAGGCACAGATACGCAGTATTTT. It is translated as CASSLGGEGTDTQYF.

This chain links TRBV5-1 with TRBJ2-3; D remains unclear. The V end was cut by 1 base, the J end by 6 bases, with 9 bases between. Looked up from germline, CDR1 is SGHRS and CDR2 is YFSETQ. The CDR3 length is 13 residues. The CDR3 spells CASSLITYDTQYF. The CDR3 DNA reads as TGCGCCAGCAGCTTGATTACCTACGATACGCAGTATTTT.

This chain links TRBV30 with TRBJ1-2; a weak D match, TRBD1 (5 bases). This CDR3 has 12 residues. Germline V gene sequence: CDR1 GTSNPN, CDR2 SVGIG (reference sequence). Trimming shortened V by 3 bases and J by 2 bases, and 7 bases separated the two germline ends. This CDR3 reads CAWSRGNYGYTF. The CDR3 coding sequence is TGTGCCTGGAGCCGGGGGAACTATGGCTACACCTTC. The variable domain in full, with the rest retrieved from reference TRBV30 and TRBJ1-2, is SQTIHQWPATLVQPVGSPLSLECTVEGTSNPNLYWYRQAAGRGLQLLFYSVGIGQISSEVPQNLSASRPQDRQFILSSKKLLLSDSGFYLCAWSRGNYGYTFGSGTRLTVV.

The chain recombines TRBV5-6 with TRBJ2-7; D is ambiguous. CDR3 length: 14 residues. The germline V gene encodes CDR1 SGHDT and CDR2 YYEEEE. Trimming took 4 bases from V and 2 from J, leaving 13 bases between them. CDR3 loop: CASSLQTNPYEQYF. CDR3 in DNA: TGTGCCAGCAGCCTCCAGACGAATCCCTACGAGCAGTACTTC. The full variable domain, its missing parts supplied by reference TRBV5-6 and TRBJ2-7, is DAGVTQSPTHLIKTRGQQVTLRCSPKSGHDTVSWYQQALGQGPQFIFQYYEEEERQRGNFPDRFSGHQFPNYSSELNVNALLLGDSALYLCASSLQTNPYEQYFGPGTRLTVT.

This clone was detected once. The V and J genes are TRBV19 and TRBJ2-2, with 13 nucleotides matching TRBD2. The CDR3 totals 15 residues. V lost 7 bases and J lost 5; bases outside the gene matches: 4. The germline V gene encodes CDR1 LNHDA and CDR2 SQIVND (reference sequence). The chain's CDR3 is CASTRTSGSTGELFF. The CDR3 DNA reads TGTGCCAGTACCAGGACTAGCGGGAGTACCGGGGAGCTGTTTTTT.

The rearrangement links TRBV2 to TRBJ1-1; 9 bases line up with TRBD1. CDR3 length: 14 amino acids. CDR1 is SNHLY and CDR2 is FYNNEI in the germline V gene. V lost 5 bases and J lost 7; bases outside the gene matches: 8. The CDR3, as DNA: TGTGCCAGCAGTCCCGGGACAGGGATTGTTGAAGCTTTCTTT. Amino acid sequence: CASSPGTGIVEAFF.

The chain links TRBV11-3 to TRBJ2-3; 7 bases are shared with TRBD2. V dropped 1 base and J dropped 4; count of bases not matched to a gene: 11. Germline V gene sequence: CDR1 SGHNT, CDR2 YENEEA. There are 17 residues in the CDR3. This chain's CDR3 is CASSLGYSGGGSDTQYF. As DNA, the CDR3 is TGTGCCAGCAGCTTAGGTTATTCTGGCGGGGGTTCAGATACGCAGTATTTT.

The chain is built from TRBV7-9 and TRBJ2-5; D gene uncertain. Germline V gene lookup returns CDR1 SEHNR and CDR2 FQNEAQ (reference sequence). Trimming stripped 7 bases from V and 4 bases from J, with 16 bases between. This CDR3 comprises 14 residues. CDR3: CASTSPGWGETQYF. Here the CDR3 DNA reads TGTGCCAGCACCTCCCCCGGCTGGGGAGAGACCCAGTACTTC.

This clone was observed a handful of times. The CDR3 nucleotides read TGTGCCAGCAGCTTGTCGGCGGCCGGAGCTTTCTTT. As protein: CASSLSAAGAFF. The V call is TRBV5-6, the J call TRBJ1-1; unclear D gene. Germline CDR1 SGHDT, CDR2 YYEEEE. The CDR3 contains 12 residues. V was cut by 1 base and J by 10 bases, with 11 bases left in between.

This chain links TRBV25-1 with TRBJ1-1; 9 bases line up with TRBD1. The V and J ends lost 4 bases and 4 bases, in that order; junction bases with no gene match: 7. This CDR3 contains 15 residues. Germline V gene sequence: CDR1 MGHDK, CDR2 SYGVNS. The CDR3, as DNA: TGTGCCAGCAGTGGATGGACAGGGGATGGCACTGAAGCTTTCTTT. It encodes CASSGWTGDGTEAFF.

For the CDR3, the DNA is TGTGCCAGCAGCTTTAGCGGGAGTTCAGATACGCAGTATTTT. It codes for CASSFSGSSDTQYF. The chain combines TRBV7-2 with TRBJ2-3; 9 bases match TRBD2. Germline V CDR1 and CDR2: SGHTA, FQGNSA. With 3 bases clipped from V and 4 bases from J, the junction kept 2 bases outside the gene matches. CDR3 length: 14 residues.

The CDR3 reads CASSLRGLGYYEQYF. The CDR3 coding sequence is TGTGCCAGCAGTTTGAGGGGACTAGGATACTACGAGCAGTACTTC. The rearrangement links TRBV6-5 to TRBJ2-7, with 8 bases identical to TRBD2. V was pared by 4 bases and J by 3 bases, with 8 bases of the junction left unmatched. In germline, CDR1 is MNHEY, CDR2 SVGAGI. The CDR3 consists of 15 residues.

The rearrangement joins TRBV5-1 to TRBJ1-1; a possible D gene is TRBD1 (5 bases). From germline, CDR1 is SGHRS and CDR2 YFSETQ. The CDR3 sequence is 12 residues long. V lost 0 bases to trimming and J lost 11 bases, with 11 bases between them. CDR3 sequence: CASSLEGVVAFF. CDR3 in DNA: TGCGCCAGCAGCTTGGAAGGGGTGGTTGCTTTCTTT.